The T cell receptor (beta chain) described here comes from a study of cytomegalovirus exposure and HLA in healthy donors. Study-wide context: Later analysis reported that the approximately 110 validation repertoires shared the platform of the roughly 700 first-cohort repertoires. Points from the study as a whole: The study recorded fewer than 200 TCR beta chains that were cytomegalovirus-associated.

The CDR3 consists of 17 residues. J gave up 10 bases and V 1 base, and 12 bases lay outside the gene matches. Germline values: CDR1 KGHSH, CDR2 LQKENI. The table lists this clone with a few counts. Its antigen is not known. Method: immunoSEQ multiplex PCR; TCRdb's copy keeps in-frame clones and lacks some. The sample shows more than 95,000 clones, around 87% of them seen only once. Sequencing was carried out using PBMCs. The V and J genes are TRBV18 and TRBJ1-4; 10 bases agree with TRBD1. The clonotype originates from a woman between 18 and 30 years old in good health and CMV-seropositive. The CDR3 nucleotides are TGTGCCAGCTCACCACGGGGCCAGACAGGGGGCTACGGAAAACTGTTTTTT. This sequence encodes CASSPRGQTGGYGKLFF.